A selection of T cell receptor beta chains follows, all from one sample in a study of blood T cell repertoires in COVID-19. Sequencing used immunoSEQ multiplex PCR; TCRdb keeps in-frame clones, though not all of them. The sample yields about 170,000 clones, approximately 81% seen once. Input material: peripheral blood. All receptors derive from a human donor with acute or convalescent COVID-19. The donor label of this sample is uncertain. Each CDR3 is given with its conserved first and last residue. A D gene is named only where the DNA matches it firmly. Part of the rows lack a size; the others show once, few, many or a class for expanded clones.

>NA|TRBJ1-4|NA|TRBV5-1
TGCGCCAGCAGCCCTACCGGGAAACTTAATGAAAAACTGTTTTTT
CASSPTGKLNEKLFF
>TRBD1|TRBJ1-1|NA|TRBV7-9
TGTGCCAGCAGCTCCTCGGACAGGGCGAAGAACACTGAAGCTTTCTTT
CASSSSDRAKNTEAFF
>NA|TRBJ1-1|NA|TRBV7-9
TGTGCCAGCAGCCCAAGCGGGACGGCGAACACTGAAGCTTTCTTT
CASSPSGTANTEAFF
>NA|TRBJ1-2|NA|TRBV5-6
TGTGCCAGCAGCTTGCGCGGCACGAGCTATGGCTACACCTTC
CASSLRGTSYGYTF
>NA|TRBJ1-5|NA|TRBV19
TGTGCCAGTAGTTGGGCAGGTCTGGGCAATCAGCCCCAGCATTTT
CASSWAGLGNQPQHF
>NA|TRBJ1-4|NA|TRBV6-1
TGTGCCAGCAGTGGACATTACAATGAAAAACTGTTTTTT
CASSGHYNEKLFF
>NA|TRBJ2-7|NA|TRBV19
TGTGCCAGTAGTATCCTGGGTCGGGGCTACGAGCAGTACTTC
CASSILGRGYEQYF
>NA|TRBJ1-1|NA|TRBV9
TGTGCCAGCAGCGTAGGGGGGGTGCTGAACACTGAAGCTTTCTTT
CASSVGGVLNTEAFF
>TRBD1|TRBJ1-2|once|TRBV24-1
TGTGCCACCAGTGATTATGGGACAGGGAGCTATGGCTACACCTTC
CATSDYGTGSYGYTF
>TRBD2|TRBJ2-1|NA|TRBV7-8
TGTGCCAGCAGCAAAACTAGCGGCAGCTCCTACAATGAGCAGTTCTTC
CASSKTSGSSYNEQFF
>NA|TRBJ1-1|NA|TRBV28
TGTGCCAGCAGTTGGTATTGGGACATAAAAAGAATGGCTGAAGCTTTCTTT
CASSWYWDIKRMAEAFF
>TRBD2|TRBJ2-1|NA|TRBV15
TGTGCCACCAGCAGAGAGTATGGTACGGGGGGGCCCAATGAGCAGTTCTTC
CATSREYGTGGPNEQFF
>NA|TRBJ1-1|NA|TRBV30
TGTGCCTGGACCGTGGGCCGGGGAAGGAACACTGAAGCTTTCTTT
CAWTVGRGRNTEAFF
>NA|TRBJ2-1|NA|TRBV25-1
TGTGCCAGCAGTGCATTTAACAGGGAAACCCAGTTCTTC
CASSAFNRETQFF
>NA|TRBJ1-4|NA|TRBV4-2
TGTGCCAGCAGCCAAACAGGCGGTTTAGGAACTAATGAAAAACTGTTTTTT
CASSQTGGLGTNEKLFF
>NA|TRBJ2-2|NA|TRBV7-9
TGTGCCAGCAGTTTTACCCCCCTTTCGGGGACAACGAACACCGGGGAGCTGTTTTTT
CASSFTPLSGTTNTGELFF
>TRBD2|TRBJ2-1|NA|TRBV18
TGTGCCAGCTCACGGATAGGAGCGGGGGGTTCCTACAATGAGCAGTTCTTC
CASSRIGAGGSYNEQFF
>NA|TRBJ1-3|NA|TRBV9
TGTGCCAGCAGCACACAAACAGAACGCTCTGGAAACACCATATATTTT
CASSTQTERSGNTIYF
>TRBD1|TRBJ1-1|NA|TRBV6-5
TGTGCCAGCAGAAGGGACAGCCTGGCGAACACTGAAGCTTTCTTT
CASRRDSLANTEAFF
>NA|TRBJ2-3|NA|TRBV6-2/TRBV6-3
TGTGCCAGCAGTTATGGGCGAGGGACAGATACGCAGTATTTT
CASSYGRGTDTQYF
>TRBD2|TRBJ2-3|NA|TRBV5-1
TGCGCCAGCAGCCCCGGAGGGAGCGGGGGTACAGATACGCAGTATTTT
CASSPGGSGGTDTQYF
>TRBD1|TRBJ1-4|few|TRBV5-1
TGCGCCAGCAGCCTGGGACAGGGGGGTGAAAAACTGTTTTTT
CASSLGQGGEKLFF
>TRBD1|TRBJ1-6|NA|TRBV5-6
TGTGCCAGCAGCCTAATAGACAGGGGGCACAATTCACCCCTCCACTTT
CASSLIDRGHNSPLHF
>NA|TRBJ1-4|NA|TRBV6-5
TGTGCCAGCAGAGGAGCCGGGACTGCCGTTGAAAAACTGTTTTTT
CASRGAGTAVEKLFF
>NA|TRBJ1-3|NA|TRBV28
TGTGCCAGCAGTTACCCCCGGGGGGGAGGGGGAGACACCATATATTTT
CASSYPRGGGGDTIYF
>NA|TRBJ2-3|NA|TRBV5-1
TGCGCCAGCAGTTATACTCCGGGACTTGTAGAAGGTACGCAGTATTTT
CASSYTPGLVEGTQYF
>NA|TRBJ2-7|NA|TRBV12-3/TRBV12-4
TGTGCCAGCACCCCGACAGCCCCCTACGAGCAGTACTTC
CASTPTAPYEQYF
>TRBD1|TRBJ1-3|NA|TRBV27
TGTGCCAGCAGTCCAAGGACAGGGGTTAACACCATATATTTT
CASSPRTGVNTIYF
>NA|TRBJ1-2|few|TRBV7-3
TGTGCCAGCAGCCCCGGGTATGGCGTGGGCTACACCTTC
CASSPGYGVGYTF
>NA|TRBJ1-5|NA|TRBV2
TGTGCCAGCAGTGTCGGGCAGGGGAATCAGCCCCAGCATTTT
CASSVGQGNQPQHF
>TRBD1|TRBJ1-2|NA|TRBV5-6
TGTGCCAGCAGCTTGGCCTTGGGACAGGGGGCCGTTGGCTACACCTTC
CASSLALGQGAVGYTF
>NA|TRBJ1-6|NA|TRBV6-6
TGTGCCAGCAGCCCGCAGGACTCCTATAATTCACCCCTCCACTTT
CASSPQDSYNSPLHF
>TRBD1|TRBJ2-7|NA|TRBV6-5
TGTGCCAGCAGTTCCGGGACAGGGAGCTCCTACGAGCAGTACTTC
CASSSGTGSSYEQYF
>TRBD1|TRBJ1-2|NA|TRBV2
TGTGCCAGCAATCCCAGGGGGGTCTATGGCTACACCTTC
CASNPRGVYGYTF
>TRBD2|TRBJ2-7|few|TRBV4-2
TGTGCCAGCAGCCAAGATCCTAGCGGGAACTACGAGCAGTACTTC
CASSQDPSGNYEQYF
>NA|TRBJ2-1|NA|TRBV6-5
TGTGCCAGCAGTCAACAGGTTAGGGACAATGAGCAGTTCTTC
CASSQQVRDNEQFF
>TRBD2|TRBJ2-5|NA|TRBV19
TGTGCCAGTAGTCCCGTAGCGGGCCTACATCAAGAGACCCAGTACTTC
CASSPVAGLHQETQYF
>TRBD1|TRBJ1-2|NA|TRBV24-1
TGTGCCACCAGTCCGGGACAGGGGCCCTATGGCTACACCTTC
CATSPGQGPYGYTF
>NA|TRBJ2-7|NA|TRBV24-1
TGTGCCACCTCGACGGGCTACGAGCAGTACTTC
CATSTGYEQYF
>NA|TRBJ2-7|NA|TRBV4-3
TGCGCCAGCAGCCAAGATCATGGACAGCCTTCCTACGAGCAGTACTTC
CASSQDHGQPSYEQYF
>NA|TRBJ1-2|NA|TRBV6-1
TGTGCCAGCAGTGAGTCGCGGGGAAGAGGCTATGGCTACACCTTC
CASSESRGRGYGYTF
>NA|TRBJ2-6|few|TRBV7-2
TGTGCCAGCAGCTCCCGCTCTGGGGCCAACGTCCTGACTTTC
CASSSRSGANVLTF
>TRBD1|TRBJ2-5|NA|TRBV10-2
TGCGCCAGCAGTGAGGGTAAGGGGGCGCCGTGGGAGACCCAGTACTTC
CASSEGKGAPWETQYF
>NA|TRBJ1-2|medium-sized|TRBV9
TGTGCCAGCAGCGTAGAAGGGCAGGGTGACGATGGCTACACCTTC
CASSVEGQGDDGYTF
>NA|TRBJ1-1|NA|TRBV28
TGTGCCAGCAGTTACCGACAGATCCAGAACACTGAAGCTTTCTTT
CASSYRQIQNTEAFF
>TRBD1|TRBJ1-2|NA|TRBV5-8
TGTGCCAGCAGCTTGGATGACAGGGGGCTTGGCTACACCTTC
CASSLDDRGLGYTF
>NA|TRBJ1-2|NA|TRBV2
TGTGCCAGCAGTCAGGGCTCCCTCCTAGCTAACTATGGCTACACCTTC
CASSQGSLLANYGYTF
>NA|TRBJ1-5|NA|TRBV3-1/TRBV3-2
TGTGCCAGCAGCCAAATGGGGGGTCAGCCCCAGCATTTT
CASSQMGGQPQHF
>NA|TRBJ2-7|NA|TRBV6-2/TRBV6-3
TGTGCCAGCAGTTACTCGCAGGGCACCTACGAGCAGTACTTC
CASSYSQGTYEQYF
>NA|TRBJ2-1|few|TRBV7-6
TGTGCCAGCAGCTTTGGCCCAGCCTACAATGAGCAGTTCTTC
CASSFGPAYNEQFF
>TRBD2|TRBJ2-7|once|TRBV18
TGTGCCAGCTCACCAGGGGGAGGGAGCGAGCAGTACTTC
CASSPGGGSEQYF
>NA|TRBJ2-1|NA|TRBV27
TGTGCCAGCAGTTTGGAGGGCCGTGAGCAGTTCTTC
CASSLEGREQFF
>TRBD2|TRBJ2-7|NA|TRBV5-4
TGTGCCAGCAGTTCCAACAGCGGGGGGGCAACCCACGAGCAGTACTTC
CASSSNSGGATHEQYF
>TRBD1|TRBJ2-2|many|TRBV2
TGTGCCGGGCGACAGGGGGAAACCGGGGAGCTGTTTTTT
CAGRQGETGELFF
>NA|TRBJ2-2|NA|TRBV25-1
TGTGCCAGCAGTGAAGTCAGGGTAACCGGGGAGCTGTTTTTT
CASSEVRVTGELFF
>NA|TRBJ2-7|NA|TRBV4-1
TGCGCCAGCAGCCTCCAGGACTCCTACGAGCAGTACTTC
CASSLQDSYEQYF
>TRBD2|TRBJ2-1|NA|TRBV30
TGTGCCTGGAGTGGTCCAGGACTAGCGGGGATCCGCTCCTACAATGAGCAGTTCTTC
CAWSGPGLAGIRSYNEQFF
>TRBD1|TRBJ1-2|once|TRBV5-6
TGTGCCAGCAGCTCGGACAGGGGTCGATATGGCTACACCTTC
CASSSDRGRYGYTF
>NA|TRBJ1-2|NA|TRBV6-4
TGTGCCAGCAGTGAGGAGGGTCATGGCTACACCTTC
CASSEEGHGYTF
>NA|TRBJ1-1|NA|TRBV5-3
TGTGCCAGAAGCTCGGGGGTCCATCGGGGTGGAACTGAAGCTTTCTTT
CARSSGVHRGGTEAFF